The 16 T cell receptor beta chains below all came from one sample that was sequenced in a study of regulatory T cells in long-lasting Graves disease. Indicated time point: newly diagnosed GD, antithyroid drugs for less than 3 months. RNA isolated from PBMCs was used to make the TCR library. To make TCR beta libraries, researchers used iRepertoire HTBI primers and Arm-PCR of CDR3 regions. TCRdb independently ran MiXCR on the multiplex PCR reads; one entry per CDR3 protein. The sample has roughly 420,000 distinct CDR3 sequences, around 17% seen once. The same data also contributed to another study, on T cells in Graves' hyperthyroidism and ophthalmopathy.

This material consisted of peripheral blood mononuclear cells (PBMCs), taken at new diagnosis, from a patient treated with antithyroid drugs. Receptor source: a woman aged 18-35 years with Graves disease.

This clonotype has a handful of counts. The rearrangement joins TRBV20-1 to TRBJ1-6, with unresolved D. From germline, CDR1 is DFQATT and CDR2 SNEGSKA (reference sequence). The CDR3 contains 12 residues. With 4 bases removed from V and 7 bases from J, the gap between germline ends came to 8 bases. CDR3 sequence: CSAMGGNSPLHF. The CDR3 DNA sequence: TGCAGTGCTATGGGAGGAAATTCACCCCTCCACTTT.

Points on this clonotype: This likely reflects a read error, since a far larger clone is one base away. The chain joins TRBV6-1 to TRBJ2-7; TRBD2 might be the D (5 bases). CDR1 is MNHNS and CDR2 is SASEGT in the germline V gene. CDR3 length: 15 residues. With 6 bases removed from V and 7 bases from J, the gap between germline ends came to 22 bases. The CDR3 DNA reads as TGTGCCAGCAGAAACCGAGGGAGCTCCTACAATGAGCAGTACTTC. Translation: CASRNRGSSYNEQYF.

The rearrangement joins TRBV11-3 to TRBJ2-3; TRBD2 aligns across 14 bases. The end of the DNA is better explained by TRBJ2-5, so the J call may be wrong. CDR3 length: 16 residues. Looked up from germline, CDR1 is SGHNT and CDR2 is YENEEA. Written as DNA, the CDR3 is TGTGCCAGCAGCCACCTGACTAGCGGGAGGGTAAAGACCCAGTACTTC. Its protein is CASSHLTSGRVKTQYF.

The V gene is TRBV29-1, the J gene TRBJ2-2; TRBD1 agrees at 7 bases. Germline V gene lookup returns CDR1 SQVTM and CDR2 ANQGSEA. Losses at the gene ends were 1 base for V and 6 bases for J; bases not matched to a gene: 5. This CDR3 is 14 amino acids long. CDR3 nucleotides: TGCAGCGTTGAAGCAGGGGGATTCGCCGGGGAGCTGTTTTTT. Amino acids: CSVEAGGFAGELFF.

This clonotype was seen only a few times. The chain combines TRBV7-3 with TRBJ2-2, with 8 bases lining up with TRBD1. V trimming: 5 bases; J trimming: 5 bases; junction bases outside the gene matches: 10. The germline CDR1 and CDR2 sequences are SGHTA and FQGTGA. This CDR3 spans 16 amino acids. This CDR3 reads CASSLGQDRVTGELFF. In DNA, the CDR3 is TGTGCCAGCAGCCTAGGACAGGACAGGGTGACCGGGGAGCTGTTTTTT. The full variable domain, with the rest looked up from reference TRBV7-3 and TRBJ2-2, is GAGVSQTPSNKVTEKGKYVELRCDPISGHTALYWYRQSLGQGPEFLIYFQGTGAADDSGLPNDRFFAVRPEGSVSTLKIQRTERGDSAVYLCASSLGQDRVTGELFFGEGSRLTVL.

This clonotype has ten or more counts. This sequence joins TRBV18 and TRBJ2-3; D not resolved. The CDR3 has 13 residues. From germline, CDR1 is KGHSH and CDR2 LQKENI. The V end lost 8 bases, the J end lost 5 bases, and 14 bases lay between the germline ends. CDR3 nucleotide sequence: TGTGCCAGCAGTCCCCCGGGTAGAGATACGCAGTATTTT. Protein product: CASSPPGRDTQYF.

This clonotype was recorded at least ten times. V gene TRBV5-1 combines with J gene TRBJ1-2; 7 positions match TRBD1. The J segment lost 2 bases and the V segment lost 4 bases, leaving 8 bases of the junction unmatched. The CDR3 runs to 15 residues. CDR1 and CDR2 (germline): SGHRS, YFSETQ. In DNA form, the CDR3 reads TGCGCCAGCAGCCCGGGACAGATGCAGAACTATGGCTACACCTTC. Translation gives CASSPGQMQNYGYTF.

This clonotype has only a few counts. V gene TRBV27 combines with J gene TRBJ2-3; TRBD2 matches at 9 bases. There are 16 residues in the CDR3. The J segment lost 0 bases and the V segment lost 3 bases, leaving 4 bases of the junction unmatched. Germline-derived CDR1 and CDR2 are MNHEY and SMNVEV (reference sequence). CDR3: CASSFGGRASTDTQYF. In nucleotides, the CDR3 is TGTGCCAGCAGTTTTGGCGGGAGGGCCAGCACAGATACGCAGTATTTT.

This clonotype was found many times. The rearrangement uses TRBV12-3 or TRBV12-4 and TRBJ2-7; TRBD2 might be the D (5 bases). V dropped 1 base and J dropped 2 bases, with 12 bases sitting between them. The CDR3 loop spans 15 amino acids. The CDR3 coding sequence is TGTGCCAGCAGTTTAGGAGGGAGCCCAACCTACGAGCAGTACTTC. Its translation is CASSLGGSPTYEQYF.

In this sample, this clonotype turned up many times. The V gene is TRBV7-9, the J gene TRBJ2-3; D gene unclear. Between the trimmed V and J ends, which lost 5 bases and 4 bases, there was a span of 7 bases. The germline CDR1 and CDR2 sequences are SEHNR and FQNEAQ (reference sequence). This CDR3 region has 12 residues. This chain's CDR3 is CASSPQPDTQYF. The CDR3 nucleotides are TGTGCCAGCAGCCCCCAACCAGATACGCAGTATTTT.

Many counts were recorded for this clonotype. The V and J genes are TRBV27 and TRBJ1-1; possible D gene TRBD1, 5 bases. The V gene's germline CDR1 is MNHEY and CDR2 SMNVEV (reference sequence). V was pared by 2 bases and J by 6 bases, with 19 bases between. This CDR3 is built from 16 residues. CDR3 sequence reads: CASSLRLSGVHSEAFF. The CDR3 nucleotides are TGTGCCAGCAGTTTAAGGTTGTCGGGGGTGCACTCTGAAGCTTTCTTT.

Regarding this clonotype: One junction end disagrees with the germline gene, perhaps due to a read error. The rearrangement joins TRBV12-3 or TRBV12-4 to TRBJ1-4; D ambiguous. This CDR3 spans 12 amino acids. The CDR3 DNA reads TGTGCCAGCAGTTCAACTAATGAAGAACTGTTTTTT. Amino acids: CASSSTNEELFF.

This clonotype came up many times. CDR3 coding DNA: TGCAGTGCTAGGGATACTAGCGGACATAGCACAGATACGCAGTATTTT. The encoded protein is CSARDTSGHSTDTQYF. V and J are TRBV20-1 and TRBJ2-3, with 8 bases identical to TRBD2. The CDR3 runs 16 residues. J lost 0 bases, V lost 3 bases, and 8 bases had no gene match. Germline V gives CDR1 DFQATT, CDR2 SNEGSKA (reference sequence).

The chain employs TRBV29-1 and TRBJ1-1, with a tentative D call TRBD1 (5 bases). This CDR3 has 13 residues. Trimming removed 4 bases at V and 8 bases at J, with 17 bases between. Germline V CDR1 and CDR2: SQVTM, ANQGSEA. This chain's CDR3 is CSVVVGGQGEAFF. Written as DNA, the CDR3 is TGCAGCGTTGTTGTGGGTGGGCAGGGCGAAGCTTTCTTT.

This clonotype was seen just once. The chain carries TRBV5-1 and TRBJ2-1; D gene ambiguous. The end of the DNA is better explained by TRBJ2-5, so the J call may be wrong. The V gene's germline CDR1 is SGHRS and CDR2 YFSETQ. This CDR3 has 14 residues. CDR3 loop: CASSLGASQETQYF. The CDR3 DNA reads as TGCGCCAGCAGCTTGGGCGCCAGCCAAGAGACCCAGTACTTC.

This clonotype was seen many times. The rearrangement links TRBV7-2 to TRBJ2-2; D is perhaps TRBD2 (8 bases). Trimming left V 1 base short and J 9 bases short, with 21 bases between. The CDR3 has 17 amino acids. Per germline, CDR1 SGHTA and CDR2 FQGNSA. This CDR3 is CASSLEIWGLGGRELFF. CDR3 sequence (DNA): TGTGCCAGCAGCTTAGAAATCTGGGGACTAGGGGGCCGGGAGCTGTTTTTT. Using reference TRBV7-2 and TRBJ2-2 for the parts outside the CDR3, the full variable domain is GAGVSQSPSNKVTEKGKDVELRCDPISGHTALYWYRQSLGQGLEFLIYFQGNSAPDKSGLPSDRFSAERTGGSVSTLTIQRTQQEDSAVYLCASSLEIWGLGGRELFFGEGSRLTVL.